The 23 T cell receptor beta chains listed next were all sequenced from one sample in a study of blood T cell repertoires in COVID-19. TCRdb's copy holds only in-frame clones and misses some; the assay was immunoSEQ multiplex PCR. The sample yields under 500,000 clones, roughly 87% seen once. Input material: PBMCs or T cells enriched from blood (not recorded which). All receptors come from a woman between 18 and 29 years old with acute COVID-19.

In this sample, this clone turned up many times. The rearrangement links TRBV4-1 to TRBJ2-2; weak D call: TRBD1 (5 bases). Looked up from germline, CDR1 is MGHRA and CDR2 is YSYEKL. V dropped 0 bases and J dropped 8 bases, with 10 bases sitting between them. The CDR3 runs to 14 residues. The CDR3 is CASSQDQGTGELFF. For the CDR3, the DNA is TGCGCCAGCAGCCAAGACCAGGGAACGGGGGAGCTGTTTTTT.

DNA for the CDR3: TGCGCCAGCAGCGTTGGGATCGGGACAGGGACCGGGGAGCTGTTTTTT. It yields the protein CASSVGIGTGTGELFF. The chain uses TRBV5-1 and TRBJ2-2; 9 bases match TRBD1. The CDR3 consists of 16 residues. Germline V CDR1 and CDR2: SGHRS, YFSETQ. Trimming took 4 bases from V and 5 from J; bases not matched to a gene: 9. Combining the CDR3 with reference TRBV5-1 and TRBJ2-2 gives the whole variable domain KAGVTQTPRYLIKTRGQQVTLSCSPISGHRSVSWYQQTPGQGLQFLFEYFSETQRNKGNFPGRFSGRQFSNSRSEMNVSTLELGDSALYLCASSVGIGTGTGELFFGEGSRLTVL.

Points on this clone: One end of the junction does not line up with germline, which may come from a read error. The genes are TRBV30 and TRBJ2-2; TRBD2 agrees at 14 bases. From germline, CDR1 is GTSNPN and CDR2 SVGIG (reference sequence). CDR3 length: 19 amino acids. The CDR3, as DNA: TGTGCCTGGAGTGAAACCTTGACTAGCGGGAGGGCGAATACCGGGGAGCTGTTTTTT. Encoded protein: CAWSETLTSGRANTGELFF.

This clone was seen a single time. The chain couples TRBV19 to TRBJ2-3, with D maybe TRBD2 (5 bases). V lost 5 bases and J lost 0, with 9 bases in between. CDR1 is LNHDA and CDR2 is SQIVND in the germline V gene (reference sequence). The CDR3 has 14 residues. For the CDR3, the DNA is TGTGCCAGTAGTTCGGGGAGTAGCACAGATACGCAGTATTTT. As protein: CASSSGSSTDTQYF. Using reference TRBV19 and TRBJ2-3 for the parts outside the CDR3, the full variable domain is DGGITQSPKYLFRKEGQNVTLSCEQNLNHDAMYWYRQDPGQGLRLIYYSQIVNDFQKGDIAEGYSVSREKKESFPLTVTSAQKNPTAFYLCASSSGSSTDTQYFGPGTRLTVL.

This clone was recorded only once. The chain combines TRBV9 with TRBJ1-4; possibly TRBD1 for D (5 bases). The CDR3 contains 15 residues. CDR1 SGDLS and CDR2 YYNGEE come from the germline V gene. V was pared by 3 bases and J by 1 base, with 10 bases between. The CDR3 coding sequence is TGTGCCAGCAGCGCAGGGTCGTTAACTAATGAAAAACTGTTTTTT. It is translated as CASSAGSLTNEKLFF.

This chain connects TRBV7-2 to TRBJ2-7; perhaps TRBD2 as D (6 bases). The V and J ends lost 5 bases and 0 bases respectively, with 20 bases between them. Germline lookup yields CDR1 SGHTA and CDR2 FQGNSA. The CDR3 runs to 17 residues. The CDR3 DNA follows: TGTGCCAGCAGCCTCCATCTAGGAGGGGCCAGCTCCTACGAGCAGTACTTC. The encoded protein is CASSLHLGGASSYEQYF. Complete variable domain (other parts from reference TRBV7-2 and TRBJ2-7): GAGVSQSPSNKVTEKGKDVELRCDPISGHTALYWYRQSLGQGLEFLIYFQGNSAPDKSGLPSDRFSAERTGGSVSTLTIQRTQQEDSAVYLCASSLHLGGASSYEQYFGPGTRLTVT.

This sequence joins TRBV30 and TRBJ2-2, with 7 bases matching TRBD1. Looked up from germline, CDR1 is GTSNPN and CDR2 is SVGIG (reference sequence). Trimming took 2 bases from V and 4 from J; bases not matched to a gene: 7. CDR3 length: 15 residues. The CDR3, as DNA: TGTGCCTGGAGTCGGGGAAGGGGGCTCACCGGGGAGCTGTTTTTT. This codes for CAWSRGRGLTGELFF. Filled out from reference TRBV30 and TRBJ2-2, the complete variable domain reads SQTIHQWPATLVQPVGSPLSLECTVEGTSNPNLYWYRQAAGRGLQLLFYSVGIGQISSEVPQNLSASRPQDRQFILSSKKLLLSDSGFYLCAWSRGRGLTGELFFGEGSRLTVL.

The V gene is TRBV18, the J gene TRBJ1-5; 9 bases match TRBD1. CDR1 and CDR2 from the germline V gene are KGHSH and LQKENI. The V and J ends lost 6 bases and 7 bases, in that order; junction bases with no gene match: 10. The CDR3 totals 15 residues. The CDR3 DNA sequence: TGTGCCAGCTCCGAGAACAGGGGGCTGGAACAGCCCCAGCATTTT. Translating it yields CASSENRGLEQPQHF.

V and J are TRBV5-4 and TRBJ2-2; tentatively, D is TRBD2 (6 bases). Trimming stripped 1 base from V and 4 bases from J, with 11 bases between. The CDR3 covers 15 residues. Germline V gives CDR1 SGHNT, CDR2 YYREEE (reference sequence). The DNA for the CDR3 is TGTGCCAGCAGCTTGCGGCGGGGCTTCACCGGGGAGCTGTTTTTT. Its protein is CASSLRRGFTGELFF. Together with reference TRBV5-4 and TRBJ2-2, the CDR3 gives the full variable domain: ETGVTQSPTHLIKTRGQQVTLRCSSQSGHNTVSWYQQALGQGPQFIFQYYREEENGRGNFPPRFSGLQFPNYSSELNVNALELDDSALYLCASSLRRGFTGELFFGEGSRLTVL.

The chain links TRBV28 to TRBJ2-3; 9 bases match TRBD1. Germline CDR1 is MDHEN and CDR2 is SYDVKM. The V segment lost 10 bases and the J segment 6 bases; nucleotides outside the gene matches: 11. This CDR3 is 14 amino acids long. The CDR3 sequence is CATRGGQGGDTQYF. The CDR3 DNA reads as TGTGCCACCCGCGGGGGACAGGGCGGTGATACGCAGTATTTT.

The chain is built from TRBV9 and TRBJ2-6, with D tentatively TRBD1 (5 bases). V dropped 4 bases and J dropped 0 bases, with 14 bases sitting between them. This CDR3 comprises 17 residues. CDR1 is SGDLS and CDR2 is YYNGEE in the germline V gene. The CDR3 sequence is CASSPSGSSSGANVLTF. In DNA, the CDR3 is TGTGCCAGCAGCCCTTCAGGGTCCAGCTCTGGGGCCAACGTCCTGACTTTC.

This sequence joins TRBV10-3 and TRBJ1-1; D is ambiguous. The length of the CDR3 is 15 residues. The V gene lost 4 bases and the J gene lost 4 bases, with 16 bases spanning the gap. The germline V gene has CDR1 ENHRY and CDR2 SYGVKD. CDR3 coding DNA: TGTGCCATCAGTGTCTCGAAAACGGGAGGCACTGAAGCTTTCTTT. It translates to CAISVSKTGGTEAFF.

The CDR3 DNA sequence: TGTGCCAGCAGTGAAAGCATCACCGGGGAGCTGTTTTTT. Amino acid sequence: CASSESITGELFF. This rearrangement joins TRBV6-1 to TRBJ2-2; D remains ambiguous. The CDR3 sequence is 13 residues long. With 2 bases removed from V and 4 bases from J, the gap between germline ends came to 5 bases. CDR1 and CDR2 from the germline V gene are MNHNS and SASEGT.

The chain employs TRBV27 and TRBJ1-6; D is perhaps TRBD1 (6 bases). The length of the CDR3 is 15 residues. Looked up from germline, CDR1 is MNHEY and CDR2 is SMNVEV (reference sequence). The ends were cut back, 6 bases at V and 7 bases at J, with 16 bases in the middle. CDR3 amino acids: CASRQLQGLNSPLHF. The CDR3 DNA follows: TGTGCCAGCAGGCAACTACAGGGCCTGAATTCACCCCTCCACTTT.

This clone has a single count. This sequence joins TRBV6-5 and TRBJ2-1; no definite D call. Trimming removed 4 bases from V and 6 bases from J, with 7 bases in between. Per the germline V gene, CDR1 is MNHEY and CDR2 is SVGAGI. The CDR3 contains 12 residues. CDR3 sequence: CASSSLANEQFF. The CDR3 coding sequence is TGTGCCAGCAGTTCCTTAGCCAATGAGCAGTTCTTC.

The chain has TRBV12-1 and TRBJ2-7; the D call TRBD1 from the table was never checked on the DNA. TRBV12-1 is deemed a pseudogene. The CDR3 is 14 amino acids. CDR3 coding DNA: TGTGCCAGCACCAAAGGAGGGGGCCTCTACGAGCAGTACTTC. It codes for CASTKGGGLYEQYF.

The rearrangement links TRBV3-1 (or the pseudogene TRBV3-2) to TRBJ1-1; 7 bases line up with TRBD1. CDR3 size: 15 residues. V was pared by 6 bases and J by 4 bases, with 11 bases of the junction left unmatched. Germline values: CDR1 LGHDT, CDR2 YNNKEL (reference sequence). CDR3 region: CASRHSNRGGTEAFF. The CDR3 nucleotides read TGTGCCAGCAGACACTCCAACAGGGGTGGCACTGAAGCTTTCTTT.

The chain couples TRBV27 to TRBJ1-1; 10 nucleotides agree with TRBD1. The CDR3 is 14 amino acids. With V trimmed by 6 bases and J by 2 bases, 3 bases remained unmatched. Germline assignment: CDR1 MNHEY and CDR2 SMNVEV (reference sequence). CDR3: CASRRQGANTEAFF. The CDR3 DNA reads TGTGCCAGCAGGAGACAGGGGGCAAACACTGAAGCTTTCTTT.

The chain has TRBV19 and TRBJ1-4; D unclear. In germline, CDR1 is LNHDA, CDR2 SQIVND (reference sequence). The CDR3 is 15 residues long. V was cut by 5 bases and J by 7 bases, with 17 bases left in between. CDR3 in amino acids: CASSATEGGGEKLFF. The CDR3 nucleotides read TGTGCCAGTAGTGCGACCGAGGGAGGTGGTGAAAAACTGTTTTTT. The full variable domain, in which reference TRBV19 and TRBJ1-4 provide the parts outside the CDR3, is DGGITQSPKYLFRKEGQNVTLSCEQNLNHDAMYWYRQDPGQGLRLIYYSQIVNDFQKGDIAEGYSVSREKKESFPLTVTSAQKNPTAFYLCASSATEGGGEKLFFGSGTQLSVL.

V and J are TRBV9 and TRBJ2-1, with a tentative D call TRBD2 (5 bases). Germline CDR1 reads SGDLS; CDR2 reads YYNGEE. Trimming took off 3 bases at V and 5 bases at J, with 15 bases between the two ends. CDR3 length equals 15 residues. The CDR3 coding sequence is TGTGCCAGCAGCGGTAGCGCGAGGTGGGACAATGAGCAGTTCTTC. Translating it yields CASSGSARWDNEQFF.

The chain is built from TRBV7-6 and TRBJ1-5, with 8 positions matching TRBD1. V lost 4 bases, J lost 0 bases, and 17 bases stayed unmatched. CDR1 SGHVS and CDR2 FNYEAQ come from the germline V gene. The CDR3 runs to 20 residues. CDR3 residues: CASSSPKPDRVSLSNQPQHF. The CDR3 nucleotides are TGTGCCAGCAGCTCCCCAAAACCGGACAGGGTAAGCCTTAGCAATCAGCCCCAGCATTTT.

This clone has a single count. The chain carries TRBV3-1 (or the pseudogene TRBV3-2) and TRBJ1-1, with D perhaps matching TRBD1 (6 bases). Looked up from germline, CDR1 is LGHDT and CDR2 is YNNKEL (reference sequence). Deletions cut 4 bases from V and 3 bases from J, with 15 bases between. This CDR3 region has 15 residues. Written as DNA, the CDR3 is TGTGCCAGCAGCCCTAACAGGGCCCTTTACACTGAAGCTTTCTTT. Amino acids: CASSPNRALYTEAFF.

The chain is built from TRBV6-5 and TRBJ2-5; TRBD1 matches at 9 bases. Germline V lookup: CDR1 MNHEY, CDR2 SVGAGI. The V segment lost 4 bases and the J segment 6 bases; nucleotides outside the gene matches: 9. The CDR3 runs to 15 residues. CDR3 sequence (DNA): TGTGCCAGCAGTTCAAGGACAGGGGTTAGGCAGACCCAGTACTTC. Residues: CASSSRTGVRQTQYF.